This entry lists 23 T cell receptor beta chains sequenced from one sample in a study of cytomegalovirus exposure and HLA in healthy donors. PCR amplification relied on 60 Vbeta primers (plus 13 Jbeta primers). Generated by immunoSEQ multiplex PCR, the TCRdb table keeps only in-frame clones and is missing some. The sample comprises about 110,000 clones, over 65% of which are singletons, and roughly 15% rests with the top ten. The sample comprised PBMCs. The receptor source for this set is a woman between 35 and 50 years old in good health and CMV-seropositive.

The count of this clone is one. The CDR3 DNA follows: TGTGCCAGCAGCTTAGAGCGGAGAACCTACGAGCAGTACTTC. Its protein is CASSLERRTYEQYF. This chain connects TRBV7-2 to TRBJ2-7, with a weak D call TRBD2 (5 bases). The V gene's germline CDR1 is SGHTA and CDR2 FQGNSA. CDR3 size: 14 residues. Trimming took off 1 base at V and 2 bases at J, with 9 bases between the two ends.

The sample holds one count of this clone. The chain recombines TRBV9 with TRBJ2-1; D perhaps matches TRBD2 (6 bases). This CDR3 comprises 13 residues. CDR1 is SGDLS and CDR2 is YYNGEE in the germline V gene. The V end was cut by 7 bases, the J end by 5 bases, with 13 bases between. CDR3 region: CASSRGRDNEQFF. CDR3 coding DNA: TGTGCCAGCTCCCGGGGGAGAGACAATGAGCAGTTCTTC.

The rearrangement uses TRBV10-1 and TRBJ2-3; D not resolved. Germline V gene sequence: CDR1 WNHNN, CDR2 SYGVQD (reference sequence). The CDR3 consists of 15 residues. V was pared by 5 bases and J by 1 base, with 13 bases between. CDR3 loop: CASSPRMSGTDTQYF. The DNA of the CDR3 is TGCGCCAGCAGTCCACGGATGAGCGGCACAGATACGCAGTATTTT.

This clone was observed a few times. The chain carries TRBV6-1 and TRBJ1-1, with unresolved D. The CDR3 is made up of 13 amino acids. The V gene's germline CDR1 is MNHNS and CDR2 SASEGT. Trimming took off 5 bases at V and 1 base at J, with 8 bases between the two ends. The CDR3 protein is CASSKRENTEAFF. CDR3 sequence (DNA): TGTGCCAGCAGTAAACGGGAGAACACTGAAGCTTTCTTT.

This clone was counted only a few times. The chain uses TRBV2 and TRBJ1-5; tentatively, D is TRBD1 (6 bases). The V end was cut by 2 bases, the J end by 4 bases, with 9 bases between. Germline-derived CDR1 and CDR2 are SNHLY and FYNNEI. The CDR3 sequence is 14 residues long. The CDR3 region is CASSERQGNQPQHF. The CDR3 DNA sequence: TGTGCCAGCAGTGAAAGGCAGGGGAATCAGCCCCAGCATTTT.

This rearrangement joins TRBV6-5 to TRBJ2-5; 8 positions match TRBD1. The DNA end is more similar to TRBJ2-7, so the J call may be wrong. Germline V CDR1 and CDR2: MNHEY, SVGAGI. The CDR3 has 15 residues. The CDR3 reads CASSSPGQGNYEQYF. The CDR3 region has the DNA TGTGCCAGCAGTTCCCCCGGACAGGGCAACTACGAGCAGTACTTC.

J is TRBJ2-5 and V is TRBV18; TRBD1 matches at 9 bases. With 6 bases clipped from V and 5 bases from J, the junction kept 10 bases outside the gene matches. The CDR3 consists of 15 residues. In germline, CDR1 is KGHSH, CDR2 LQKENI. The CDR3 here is CASSPGTGRWETQYF. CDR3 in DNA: TGTGCCAGCTCGCCCGGGACAGGGAGGTGGGAGACCCAGTACTTC.

The CDR3 spells CASSLEVEETQYF. CDR3 nucleotides: TGCGCCAGCAGCTTGGAAGTCGAGGAGACCCAGTACTTC. The rearrangement uses TRBV5-1 and TRBJ2-5; D is ambiguous. Germline V gives CDR1 SGHRS, CDR2 YFSETQ. The CDR3 is 13 amino acids. V was cut by 0 bases and J by 5 bases, with 8 bases left in between.

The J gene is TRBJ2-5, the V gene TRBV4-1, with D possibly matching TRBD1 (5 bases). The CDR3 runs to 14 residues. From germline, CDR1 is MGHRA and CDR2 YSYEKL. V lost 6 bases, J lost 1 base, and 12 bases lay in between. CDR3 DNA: TGCGCCAGCAGTAAACAGGCGACCCAAGAGACCCAGTACTTC. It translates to CASSKQATQETQYF.

In DNA, the CDR3 is TGTGCCAGCAGCGGCCAGGGGGGACAGGGGGATGACACCGGGGAGCTGTTTTTT. This sequence encodes CASSGQGGQGDDTGELFF. The V gene is TRBV9, the J gene TRBJ2-2; 11 nucleotides agree with TRBD1. In germline, CDR1 is SGDLS, CDR2 YYNGEE. The ends lost 3 bases at V and 3 bases at J; junction bases unmatched: 10. The CDR3 sequence is 18 residues long.

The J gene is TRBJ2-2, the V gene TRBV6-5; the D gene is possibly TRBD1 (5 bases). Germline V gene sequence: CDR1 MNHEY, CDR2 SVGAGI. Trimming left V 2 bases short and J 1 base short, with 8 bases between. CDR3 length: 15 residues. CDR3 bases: TGTGCCAGCAGTTACCAGGGCCGGAACACCGGGGAGCTGTTTTTT. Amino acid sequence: CASSYQGRNTGELFF.

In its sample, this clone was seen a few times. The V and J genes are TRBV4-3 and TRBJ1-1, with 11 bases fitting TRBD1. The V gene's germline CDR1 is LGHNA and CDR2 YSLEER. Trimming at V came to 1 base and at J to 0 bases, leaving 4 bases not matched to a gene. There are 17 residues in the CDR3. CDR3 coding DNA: TGCGCCAGCAGCCAAGGGACAGGGGGCGTCCTGAACACTGAAGCTTTCTTT. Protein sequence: CASSQGTGGVLNTEAFF.

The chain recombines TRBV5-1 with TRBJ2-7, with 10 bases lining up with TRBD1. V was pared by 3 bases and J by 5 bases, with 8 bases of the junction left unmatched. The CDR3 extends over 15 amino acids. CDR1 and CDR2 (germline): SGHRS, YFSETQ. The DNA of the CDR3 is TGCGCCAGCAGCTCGGCCGGGACAGGGGCCGACGAGCAGTACTTC. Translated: CASSSAGTGADEQYF.

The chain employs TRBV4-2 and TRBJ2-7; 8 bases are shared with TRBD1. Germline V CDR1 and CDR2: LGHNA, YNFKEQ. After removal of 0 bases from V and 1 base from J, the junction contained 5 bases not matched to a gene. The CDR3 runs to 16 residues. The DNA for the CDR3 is TGTGCCAGCAGCCAAGATGACAGGGGCGAATCCTACGAGCAGTACTTC. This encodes CASSQDDRGESYEQYF.

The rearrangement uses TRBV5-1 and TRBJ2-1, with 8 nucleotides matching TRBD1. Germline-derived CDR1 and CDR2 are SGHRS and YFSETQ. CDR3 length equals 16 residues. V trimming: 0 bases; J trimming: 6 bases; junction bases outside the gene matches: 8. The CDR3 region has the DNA TGCGCCAGCAGCTTGGTTGGACAGGGTCTTTCCAATGAGCAGTTCTTC. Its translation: CASSLVGQGLSNEQFF.

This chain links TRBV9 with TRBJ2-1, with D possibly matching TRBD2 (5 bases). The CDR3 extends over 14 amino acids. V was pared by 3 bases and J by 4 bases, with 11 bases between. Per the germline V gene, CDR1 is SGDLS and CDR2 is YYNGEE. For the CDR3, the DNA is TGTGCCAGCAGCGGAAACGGCGGGTACAATGAGCAGTTCTTC. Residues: CASSGNGGYNEQFF.

For the CDR3, the DNA is TGTGCCAGCAGCCCGGAAATGGGACAGGGCTACACCTTC. This sequence encodes CASSPEMGQGYTF. The chain has TRBV5-8 and TRBJ1-2, with 7 positions matching TRBD1. The CDR3 contains 13 residues. CDR1 SGHTS and CDR2 YDEGEE come from the germline V gene. V gave up 4 bases and J gave up 8 bases; unmatched junction bases: 8.

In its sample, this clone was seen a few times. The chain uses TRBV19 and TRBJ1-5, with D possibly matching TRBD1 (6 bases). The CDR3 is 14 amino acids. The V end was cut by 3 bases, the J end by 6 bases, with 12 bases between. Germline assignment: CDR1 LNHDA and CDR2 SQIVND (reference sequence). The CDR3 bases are TGTGCCAGTAGTATCAGCCAGGGGTTTCAGCCCCAGCATTTT. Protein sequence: CASSISQGFQPQHF.

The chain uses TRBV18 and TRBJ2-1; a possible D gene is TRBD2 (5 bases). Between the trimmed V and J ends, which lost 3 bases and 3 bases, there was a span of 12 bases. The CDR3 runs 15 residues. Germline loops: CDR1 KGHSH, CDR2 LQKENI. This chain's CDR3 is CASSPDPEGYNEQFF. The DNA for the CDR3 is TGTGCCAGCTCACCGGACCCCGAGGGCTACAATGAGCAGTTCTTC.

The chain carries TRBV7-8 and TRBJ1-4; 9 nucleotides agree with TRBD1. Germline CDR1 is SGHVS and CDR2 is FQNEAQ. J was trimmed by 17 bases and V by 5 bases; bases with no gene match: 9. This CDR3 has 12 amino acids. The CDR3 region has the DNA TGTGCCAGCAGCCGAGACAGGGGGATACTCTTTTTT. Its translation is CASSRDRGILFF.

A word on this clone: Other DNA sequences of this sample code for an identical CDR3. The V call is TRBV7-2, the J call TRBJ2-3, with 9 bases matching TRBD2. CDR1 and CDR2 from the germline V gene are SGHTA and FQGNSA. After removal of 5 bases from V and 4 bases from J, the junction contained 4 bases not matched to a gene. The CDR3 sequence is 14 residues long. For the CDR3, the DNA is TGTGCCAGCAGCCCCGGGACTAGCCCAGATACGCAGTATTTT. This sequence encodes CASSPGTSPDTQYF.

The CDR3 spells CASSLVGQGDGYTF. The CDR3 DNA reads as TGTGCCAGCAGCTTGGTTGGGCAGGGTGATGGCTACACCTTC. The gene calls are TRBV5-5 and TRBJ1-2; D may be TRBD1 (5 bases). The CDR3 sequence is 14 residues long. V dropped 0 bases and J dropped 6 bases, with 12 bases sitting between them. Germline assignment: CDR1 SGHKS and CDR2 YYEKEE (reference sequence).

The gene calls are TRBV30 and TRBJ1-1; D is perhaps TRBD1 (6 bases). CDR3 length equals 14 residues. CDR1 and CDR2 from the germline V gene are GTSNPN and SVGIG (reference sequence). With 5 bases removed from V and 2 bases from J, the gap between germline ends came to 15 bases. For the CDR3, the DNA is TGTGCCTGGGGGGGCTCCCGGGTCAACACTGAAGCTTTCTTT. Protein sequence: CAWGGSRVNTEAFF.